This T cell receptor beta chain stems from a study of radiotherapy plus CTLA-4 blockade in lung cancer. Study information: Objective responses were seen in over 15% of patients, disease control in approximately 30%. Study results and limitations: Expansion of tumor-derived TCR clones was observed in blood after radiotherapy plus ipilimumab.

Only in-frame clones appear in the TCRdb table, and some are missing; sequencing was by immunoSEQ multiplex PCR. This sample has around 71,000 clones, with around 77% found just once. As regards this clone: Its antigen remains unknown.

The TCR sequence derives from a human donor with non-small cell lung cancer whose response to radiotherapy plus ipilimumab could not be evaluated. Some clones in this sample may be carry-over from other donors' samples. The specimen was peripheral blood, collected from a patient treated with radiotherapy plus ipilimumab.

In DNA, the CDR3 is TGTGCCATTAGCACTTCTAACTATGGCTACACCTTC. Amino acids: CAISTSNYGYTF. The rearrangement uses TRBV7-6 and TRBJ1-2; D not resolved. This CDR3 has 12 amino acids. The germline V gene has CDR1 SGHVS and CDR2 FNYEAQ. Trimming pared 10 bases from V and 0 bases from J, leaving 9 bases between.